This TCR beta chain was found in a study of beta chain features in type 1 diabetes (dated by TCRdb to between 2017 and 2018). About the study as a whole: No differences in mean age, gender distribution, total cell number or subset yield were found between patients and healthy donors. Across all samples, roughly 110,000,000 sorted cells were examined, and cell number per subset correlated strongly with RNA yield. Naive and central memory subsets were obtained from all 30 or so donors, but regulatory and stem cell-like memory subsets were isolated from only 8 patients and about 8 healthy donors. The study compared TCRB repertoires of sorted circulating CD4+ T cell subsets between recently diagnosed type 1 diabetes patients and matched healthy donors.

The entire amount of isolated RNA was reverse transcribed using the High Capacity cDNA Reverse Transcription Kit, so the sequenced TCRB transcripts were expressed ones. Deep immunoSEQ sequencing was performed on naive, central memory and regulatory T cell samples, with an average of roughly 3.5 million total reads per sample. Sorted cells were lysed in RLT buffer, and RNA was extracted using DNase-treated RNeasy Micro or Mini kits according to cell number. To prevent cross-contamination, every cell subset was processed on its own, while patient and healthy donor samples were processed together. TCRB sequences were amplified from cDNA with the immunoSEQ multiplex PCR, producing 87-bp fragments spanning the CDR3 region. Amplicons were sequenced on the Illumina HiSeq platform. The study's own analysis went as follows. Synthetic template baselines were used to correct PCR bias computationally, reads within Hamming distance 2 were collapsed together, and singletons that could not be merged were discarded. By aligning reads against IMGT, V, D and J genes, CDR3 length, and insertions or deletions at six rearrangement sites were assigned. Within each subset, clonotype counts were normalized to sorted cell number, and only after that were true diversity and Gini coefficients computed with the tcR R package. The overlap coefficient, calculated on TCRB nucleotide sequences, was used to measure repertoire sharing. Out-of-frame TCRB sequences from naive cells were analyzed to stand in for the pre-selection repertoire. As stored in TCRdb, this immuneACCESS dataset retains in-frame rearrangements with V and J assigned. A fraction of the clones does not appear; measured against another copy, unresolved V genes explain less than half of the discrepancy, and the remainder lacks a known reason. V, J and clone size are those of that table, while D and trimming were read from the DNA. The sample data list 850,000 to 900,000 clones, and roughly 15% of these were observed just once. 0.02% to 0.025% of the sample is taken by the ten largest.

Results the study describes overall, beyond this receptor: Sequencing cDNA rather than genomic DNA could over-represent highly expressing activated cells, although activation and CD3 levels did not differ between groups. A moderate but significant shortening of TCRB CDR3 length was observed in type 1 diabetes patients in all four CD4+ subsets. Naive, central memory and regulatory TCRB repertoires appeared more similar among patients than among healthy donors. Shorter templates might be favored by PCR, yet because patient and control samples were amplified and corrected together, any such skew would affect both groups equally. Fewer insertions and more nucleotide deletions at VDJ recombination sites were observed in patients with type 1 diabetes, implying thymic rearrangement abnormalities. Only small numbers of individuals were included in the HLA sub-analyses, which left unresolved whether HLA type had any influence on TCRB rearrangement.

From each donor, a single peripheral blood sample of about 110 mL on average was drawn into heparinised tubes. A BD FACSAria II was used to sort naive, central memory, regulatory and stem cell-like memory CD4+ T cells with a panel that included CD45RO, CCR7, CD25, CD127, CD95 and CD27. Purity was above 95% for every sorted population. PBMCs were isolated immediately by Lymphoprep density gradient centrifugation and stained directly without culture. So that batch effects would be minimized, each experiment stained and sorted samples in pairs, pairing one healthy donor with one patient. Notes on this clone: Its target antigen remains unknown. Per-nucleotide qualities are absent, and no much larger clonotype sits a single base away.

The junction shows trimming of 2 bases on V and 3 bases on J, plus 5 bases between the germline ends. Inclusive of the bounding cysteine and phenylalanine, the CDR3 is 13 residues long. Just CDR3 DNA is preserved here, 39 bases in frame from base 1. The germline V gene (reference sequence) supplies CDR1 WNHNN and CDR2 SYGVQD. Recombination joined TRBV10-1 with TRBJ2-1, and TRBD1 may be the D gene, going by 5 matching bases. The clonotype was recovered from a young woman in good health. Sequenced input: naive CD4+ T cells from blood. Taken with the paper, the label for cell subset or site translates to: true naive CD4+ T cells. The nucleotide sequence reads TGCGCCAGCAGTGAGGACAGCTACAATGAGCAGTTCTTC. Translated, it gives CASSEDSYNEQFF.